This entry describes one TCR beta chain. Its antigen is currently not known. One base away there is no much larger clone; base qualities are not given. The source of the sample is a study of blood T cell repertoires in COVID-19 (dated by TCRdb to about 2020). Describing the broader study: Samples covering the acute and convalescent phases of COVID-19 were provided by collaborators in the United States, Italy and Spain. Deeply sampled blood TCRbeta repertoires from subjects exposed to, actively infected with, or recovered from COVID-19 were included in the dataset. Samples came from the ongoing ImmuneRACE study (first 160 participants) plus 1,254 subjects from 6 global collaborators. Sample metadata almost always included a de-identified subject ID, COVID-19 status, age in years and sex. Where available, HLA class I and class II types were taken from metadata supplied by the sample provider and were not determined by assay-based typing. The prospective study material was composed of cDNA or gDNA derived from T cells, B-cell-depleted T cells, or PBMCs. The repertoires were released in a freely available public database meant as a resource for research on the immune response to SARS-CoV-2.

The immunoSEQ Assay, a bias-controlled multiplex PCR, was used to amplify TCRbeta CDR3 regions from genomic DNA. As for the authors' bioinformatics: Within the assay, amplification of reference gene primers was used to estimate how many nucleated cells each sample contained. Sequence reads were collapsed and filtered to measure the absolute abundance of every unique TCRbeta CDR3 rearrangement. For each sample, productive Simpson clonality was calculated as the square root of Simpson's diversity index over productive rearrangements. TCRdb's version of the immuneACCESS table is confined to in-frame rearrangements and falls short of the full clone set. An unresolved V gene accounts for under half of the shortfall where checked; the remainder is of unknown origin. V and J calls and clone size are given by that table; D and trimming were obtained from the DNA. The sample has around 250,000 clones on record, around nine tenths of them singletons. Jointly, the top ten make up around 1.6% of the sample.

V trim: 3 bases; J trim: 4 bases; unmatched bases: 5. Based on the germline V gene, the CDR1 and CDR2 sequences are SGHTA and FQGNSA. The CDR3 sequence holds 15 residues, the cysteine and phenylalanine included. Just CDR3 DNA is preserved here, 45 bases in frame from base 1. Here is what the overall study found, with its caveats: The quantity of clinical and demographic metadata differed by source and by participant and was supplied without curation.

Samples from volunteer blood donors who had recovered from COVID-19 were contributed by a second Seattle source. Each collaborating institution followed its own protocols to collect whole blood in K2EDTA tubes. Collaborator samples were shipped for TCRbeta analysis as frozen whole blood, isolated PBMCs, or DNA extracted from either sample type. The sample was peripheral blood. This TCR derives from a woman aged 55-75 years who had recovered from COVID-19. The rearrangement combines TRBV7-2 with TRBJ2-3, with 9 junctional bases fitting TRBD2. The DNA sequence is given as TGTGCCAGCAGCTTGATGGGCGGGGGGGCAGATACGCAGTATTTT. Translated, this is CASSLMGGGADTQYF. This CDR3, with the reference TRBV7-2 and TRBJ2-3 proteins standing in past its ends, gives the full variable domain GAGVSQSPSNKVTEKGKDVELRCDPISGHTALYWYRQSLGQGLEFLIYFQGNSAPDKSGLPSDRFSAERTGGSVSTLTIQRTQQEDSAVYLCASSLMGGGADTQYFGPGTRLTVL.